This TCR beta chain was sequenced during a study of CD8+ T cells in alopecia areata. The CDR3 runs 15 residues. Germline V lookup: CDR1 WSHSY, CDR2 SAAADI. V shed 3 bases and J 8 bases; nucleotides not matched to a gene: 6. Following RNA extraction, reverse transcription yielded cDNA that acted as the sequencing template. Sequenced by immunoSEQ multiplex PCR; TCRdb stores in-frame clones only, minus some. The sample lists about 200,000 clones, 60% occurring once. Treatment specified: oral pan-JAK inhibitor, 5-10 mg twice daily. The chain couples TRBV10-2 to TRBJ2-2; 10 positions match TRBD2. The receptor comes from a human donor with alopecia areata. Sequenced material: CD4+ T cells sorted from blood, taken at week 24, from a patient treated with tofacitinib. The CDR3 bases are TGCGCCAGCAGTGATTTAGCGGGGGGATCGGGGGAGCTGTTTTTT. This sequence encodes CASSDLAGGSGELFF.